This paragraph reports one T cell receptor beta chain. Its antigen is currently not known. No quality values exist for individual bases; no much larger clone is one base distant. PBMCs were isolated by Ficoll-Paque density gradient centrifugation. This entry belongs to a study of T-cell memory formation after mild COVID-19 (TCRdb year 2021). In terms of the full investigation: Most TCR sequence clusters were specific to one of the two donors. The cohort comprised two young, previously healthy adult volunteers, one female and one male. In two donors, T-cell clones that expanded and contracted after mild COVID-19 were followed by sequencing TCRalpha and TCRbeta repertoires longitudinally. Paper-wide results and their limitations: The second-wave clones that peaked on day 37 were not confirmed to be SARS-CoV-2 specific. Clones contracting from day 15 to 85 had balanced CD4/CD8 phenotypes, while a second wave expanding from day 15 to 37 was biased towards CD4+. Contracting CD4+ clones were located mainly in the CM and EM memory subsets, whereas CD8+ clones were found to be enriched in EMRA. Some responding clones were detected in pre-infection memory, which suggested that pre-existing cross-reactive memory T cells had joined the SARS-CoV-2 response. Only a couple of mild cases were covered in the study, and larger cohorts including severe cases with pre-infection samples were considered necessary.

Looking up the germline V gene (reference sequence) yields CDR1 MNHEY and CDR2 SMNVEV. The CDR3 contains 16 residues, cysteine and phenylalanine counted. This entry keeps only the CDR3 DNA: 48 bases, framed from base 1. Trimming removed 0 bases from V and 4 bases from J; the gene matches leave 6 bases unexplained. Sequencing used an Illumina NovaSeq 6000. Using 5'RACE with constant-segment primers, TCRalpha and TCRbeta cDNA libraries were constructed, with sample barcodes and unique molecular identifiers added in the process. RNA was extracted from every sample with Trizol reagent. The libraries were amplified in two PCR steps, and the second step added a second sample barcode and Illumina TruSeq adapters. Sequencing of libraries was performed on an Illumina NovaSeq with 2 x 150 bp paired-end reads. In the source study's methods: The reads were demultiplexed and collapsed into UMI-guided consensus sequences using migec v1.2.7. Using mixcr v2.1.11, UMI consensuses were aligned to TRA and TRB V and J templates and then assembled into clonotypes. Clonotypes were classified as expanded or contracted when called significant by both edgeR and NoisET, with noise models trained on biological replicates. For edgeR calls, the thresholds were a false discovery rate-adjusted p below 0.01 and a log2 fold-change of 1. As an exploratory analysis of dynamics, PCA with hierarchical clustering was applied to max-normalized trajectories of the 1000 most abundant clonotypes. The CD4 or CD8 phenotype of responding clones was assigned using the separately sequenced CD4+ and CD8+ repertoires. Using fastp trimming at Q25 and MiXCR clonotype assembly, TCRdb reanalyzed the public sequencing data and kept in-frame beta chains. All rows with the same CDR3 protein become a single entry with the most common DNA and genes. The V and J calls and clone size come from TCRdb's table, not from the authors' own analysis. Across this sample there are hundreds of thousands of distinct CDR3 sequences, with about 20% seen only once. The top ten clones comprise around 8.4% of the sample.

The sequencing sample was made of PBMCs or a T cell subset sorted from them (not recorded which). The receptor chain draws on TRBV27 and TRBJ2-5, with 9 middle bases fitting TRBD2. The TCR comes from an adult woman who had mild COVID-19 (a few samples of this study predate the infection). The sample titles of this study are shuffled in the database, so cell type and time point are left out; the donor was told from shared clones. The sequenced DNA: TGTGCCAGCAGTTTATCCCGGGGTAGCGGGAGAGAGACCCAGTACTTC. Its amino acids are CASSLSRGSGRETQYF.